Sequencing of this TCR beta chain was carried out in a study of blood T cell repertoires in COVID-19. As for the study in general: PBMCs, B-cell-depleted T cells, or T cells were the source of the cDNA or gDNA that made up the material.

Germline CDR1 MNHEY, CDR2 SVGAGI. V gave up 8 bases and J gave up 10 bases; unmatched junction bases: 7. The CDR3 covers 14 residues. Participants were aged about 18 to 100 years, lived in 20 to 25 US areas, and enrolled virtually. The study assigned cohorts using participant-reported clinical history. How the authors handled the data: Amplification of reference gene primers provided the estimated nucleated cell counts. Repertoires were generated with immunoSEQ multiplex PCR, while TCRdb's copy carries only in-frame clones and drops some. V, J and clone size reflect that table, while D and trimming were determined from the DNA. The sample lists approximately 210,000 clones, over 75% occurring once.

The rearrangement joins TRBV6-5 to TRBJ1-6; 11 bases fit TRBD1. Input material: PBMCs or T cells enriched from blood (not recorded which). The sequence was obtained from a man younger than 45 in a cohort exposed to, infected with or recovered from COVID-19 (not recorded which). CDR3 sequence: CASLGGQGVSPLHF. The DNA for the CDR3 is TGTGCCAGCCTAGGGGGACAGGGGGTCTCACCCCTCCACTTT.